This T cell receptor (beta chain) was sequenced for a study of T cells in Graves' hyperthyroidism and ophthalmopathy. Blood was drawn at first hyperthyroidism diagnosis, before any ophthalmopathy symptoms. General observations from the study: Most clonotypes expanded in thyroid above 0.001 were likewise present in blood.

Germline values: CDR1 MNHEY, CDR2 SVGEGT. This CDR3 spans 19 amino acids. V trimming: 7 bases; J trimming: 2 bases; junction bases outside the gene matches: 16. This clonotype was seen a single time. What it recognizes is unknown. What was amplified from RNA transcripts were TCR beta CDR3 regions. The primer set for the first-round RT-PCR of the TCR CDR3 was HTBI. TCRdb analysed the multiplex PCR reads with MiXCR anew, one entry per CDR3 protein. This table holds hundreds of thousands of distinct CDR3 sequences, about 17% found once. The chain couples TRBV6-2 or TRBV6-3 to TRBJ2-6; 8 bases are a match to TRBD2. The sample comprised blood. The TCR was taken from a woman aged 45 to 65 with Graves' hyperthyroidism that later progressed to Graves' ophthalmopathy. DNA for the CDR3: TGTGCCAGCACATCGGGGGGGCGGGACCTTTTGGCTGGGGCCAACGTCCTGACTTTC. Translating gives CASTSGGRDLLAGANVLTF.